The 25 T cell receptor beta chains below come from one sample, sequenced in a study of T-cell memory formation after mild COVID-19. TCRdb ran MiXCR on the 5' RACE reads and lists one entry per CDR3 protein. Of hundreds of thousands of distinct CDR3 sequences in the sample, 20% were seen once. The sequencing sample was made of PBMCs or a T cell subset sorted from them (not recorded which). The receptors were sampled from an adult woman who had mild COVID-19 (a few samples of this study predate the infection). Cell type and time point are not known.

The chain has TRBV28 and TRBJ2-1, with D tentatively TRBD2 (6 bases). Between the trimmed V and J ends, which lost 5 bases and 2 bases, there was a span of 16 bases. CDR1 MDHEN and CDR2 SYDVKM come from the germline V gene. The CDR3 covers 16 residues. CDR3 nucleotides: TGTGCCAGCAGTGTGGGAGGCTGGGTGGCCTACAATGAGCAGTTCTTC. Translating gives CASSVGGWVAYNEQFF.

This clonotype was counted between two and nine times. The chain uses TRBV12-3 or TRBV12-4 and TRBJ2-3; unclear D gene. V was trimmed by 7 bases and J by 2 bases, leaving 10 bases between them. The CDR3 is 13 amino acids. DNA of the CDR3: TGTGCCAGCAAGTCACAGATCACAGATACGCAGTATTTT. It translates to CASKSQITDTQYF.

V and J are TRBV20-1 and TRBJ1-6; 9 nucleotides align to TRBD1. J lost 9 bases, V lost 6 bases, and 21 bases had no gene match. From germline, CDR1 is DFQATT and CDR2 SNEGSKA (reference sequence). The CDR3 extends over 18 amino acids. The CDR3 region is CSAGGTGPHYVRGSPLHF. The CDR3, as DNA: TGCAGTGCAGGGGGGACAGGGCCTCACTATGTTAGGGGTTCACCCCTCCACTTT.

In its sample, this clonotype was seen a few times. The chain has TRBV4-1 and TRBJ2-2; 8 bases match TRBD1. The CDR3 sequence is 16 residues long. V dropped 3 bases and J dropped 4; count of bases not matched to a gene: 7. The germline CDR1 and CDR2 sequences are MGHRA and YSYEKL. The CDR3 nucleotides are TGCGCCAGCAGCCATCGGCAGGGGGCGGGCACCGGGGAGCTGTTTTTT. It specifies CASSHRQGAGTGELFF.

This clonotype was seen only a few times. The J gene is TRBJ2-2, the V gene TRBV12-3 or TRBV12-4; 7 bases agree with TRBD1. V shed 6 bases, J shed 5 bases, and the junction held 15 bases outside the gene matches. This CDR3 has 17 amino acids. In DNA, the CDR3 is TGTGCCAGCAGGTTCTTGGTGGGGACAGCTGATACCGGGGAGCTGTTTTTT. It translates to CASRFLVGTADTGELFF.

This clonotype has just a few counts. This chain links TRBV7-2 with TRBJ2-7; 8 positions agree with TRBD1. Unmatched junction bases numbered 11, after V lost 6 bases and J lost 4 bases. The length of the CDR3 is 15 residues. Germline CDR1 reads SGHTA; CDR2 reads FQGNSA. CDR3 nucleotides: TGTGCCAGCAGATTCCAGGGGGCCGGGCTATACGAGCAGTACTTC. Translation: CASRFQGAGLYEQYF. The variable domain in full, completed from reference TRBV7-2 and TRBJ2-7, reads GAGVSQSPSNKVTEKGKDVELRCDPISGHTALYWYRQSLGQGLEFLIYFQGNSAPDKSGLPSDRFSAERTGGSVSTLTIQRTQQEDSAVYLCASRFQGAGLYEQYFGPGTRLTVT.

The chain's CDR3 is CASSQDLPEDTQYF. In DNA, the CDR3 is TGCGCCAGCAGCCAAGATCTGCCTGAAGATACGCAGTATTTT. The V and J genes are TRBV4-3 and TRBJ2-3; D gene unclear. Between the trimmed V and J ends, which lost 0 bases and 5 bases, there was a span of 9 bases. The CDR3 is 14 amino acids. Germline V CDR1 and CDR2: LGHNA, YSLEER.

This sequence joins TRBV7-8 and TRBJ1-2, with 10 bases that match TRBD1. The V gene's germline CDR1 is SGHVS and CDR2 FQNEAQ. The CDR3 has 16 amino acids. V lost 3 bases and J lost 4; bases outside the gene matches: 8. CDR3 DNA sequence: TGTGCCAGCAGCTTGGAGGGACAGGGGAGTAGCTATGGCTACACCTTC. Amino acids: CASSLEGQGSSYGYTF.

The J gene is TRBJ1-1, the V gene TRBV7-2, with a weak D call TRBD1 (5 bases). Trimming pared 3 bases from V and 2 bases from J, leaving 13 bases between. CDR1 and CDR2 (germline): SGHTA, FQGNSA. The CDR3 covers 15 residues. The DNA of the CDR3 is TGTGCCAGCAGCTTTAGATTTCAGGGAAACACTGAAGCTTTCTTT. Amino acids: CASSFRFQGNTEAFF.

This clonotype showed up many times. The chain has TRBV7-6 and TRBJ1-5, with 10 bases aligning to TRBD1. The CDR3 has 15 amino acids. Germline values: CDR1 SGHVS, CDR2 FNYEAQ. With V trimmed by 5 bases and J by 4 bases, 5 bases remained unmatched. CDR3 amino acids: CASSGGTGVNQPQHF. CDR3 DNA sequence: TGTGCCAGCAGCGGGGGGACAGGGGTTAATCAGCCCCAGCATTTT.

This clonotype was counted a few times. The chain couples TRBV6-5 to TRBJ2-5; D is tentatively TRBD1 or TRBD2 (5 bases each). The germline V and J ends were trimmed by 4 bases and 6 bases, with 21 bases remaining between them. In germline, CDR1 is MNHEY, CDR2 SVGAGI. The CDR3 length is 16 residues. The CDR3 spells CASSSNSWDLTQTQYF. CDR3 DNA sequence: TGTGCCAGCAGTTCCAACTCCTGGGACCTGACCCAGACCCAGTACTTC.

The genes are TRBV15 and TRBJ2-1; tentatively, D is TRBD2 (5 bases). Germline-derived CDR1 and CDR2 are LNHNV and YYDKDF (reference sequence). The germline V and J ends were trimmed by 1 base and 7 bases, with 11 bases remaining between them. This CDR3 contains 14 residues. CDR3 loop: CATSRASSWNEQFF. The CDR3 coding sequence is TGTGCCACCAGCAGAGCCTCTAGCTGGAATGAGCAGTTCTTC.

This sequence joins TRBV4-1 and TRBJ2-1, with a possible D match to TRBD2 (6 bases). The CDR3 covers 14 residues. Trimming left V 0 bases short and J 5 bases short, with 8 bases between. CDR1 is MGHRA, CDR2 YSYEKL, per germline. The CDR3 here is CASSQEGGNNEQFF. The CDR3 bases are TGCGCCAGCAGCCAAGAGGGCGGGAACAATGAGCAGTTCTTC.

The chain joins TRBV4-1 to TRBJ1-2; D gene unclear. The CDR3 extends over 13 amino acids. V lost 5 bases and J lost 0, with 7 bases in between. CDR1 MGHRA and CDR2 YSYEKL come from the germline V gene. CDR3 in DNA: TGCGCCAGCAGCGGGGTTGCTAACTATGGCTACACCTTC. Protein product: CASSGVANYGYTF.

V is TRBV7-9 and J is TRBJ1-3; no reliable D call. Germline assignment: CDR1 SEHNR and CDR2 FQNEAQ (reference sequence). The CDR3 consists of 13 residues. V was clipped by 5 bases and J by 15 bases, with 20 bases between them. CDR3 DNA: TGTGCCAGCAGCCTTTCTGTGGCGGCCCCTGAATATTTT. This sequence encodes CASSLSVAAPEYF.

This clonotype showed up just a few times. The V gene is TRBV30, the J gene TRBJ1-6; D is unclear. Trimming left V 6 bases short and J 8 bases short, with 8 bases between. Germline-derived CDR1 and CDR2 are GTSNPN and SVGIG (reference sequence). This CDR3 comprises 11 residues. The CDR3 here is CACNDHSPLHF. The CDR3 nucleotides read TGTGCCTGCAACGATCATTCACCCCTCCACTTT.

The DNA for the CDR3 is TGTGCCAGCAGCCGAACATCGAATACTGAAGCTTTCTTT. It translates to CASSRTSNTEAFF. The chain joins TRBV3-1 to TRBJ1-1; D gene ambiguous. The CDR3 totals 13 residues. Trimming stripped 4 bases from V and 5 bases from J, with 11 bases between. Germline CDR1 and CDR2: LGHDT and YNNKEL (reference sequence).

This clonotype was recorded a few times. The V and J genes are TRBV12-3 or TRBV12-4 and TRBJ2-3, with TRBD1 as a possible D gene (5 bases). The CDR3 has 15 amino acids. Trimming shortened V by 2 bases and J by 3 bases, and 12 bases separated the two germline ends. The CDR3 DNA is TGTGCCAGCAGTTTATCAGGGTTGGGGACAGATACGCAGTATTTT. Amino acids: CASSLSGLGTDTQYF.

This clonotype was seen a handful of times. This chain connects TRBV29-1 to TRBJ2-3, with 11 bases that match TRBD2. After removal of 4 bases from V and 4 bases from J, the junction contained 19 bases not matched to a gene. The CDR3 consists of 19 residues. Looked up from germline, CDR1 is SQVTM and CDR2 is ANQGSEA. The CDR3 is CSVVIWLAGGPVQSDTQYF. For the CDR3, the DNA is TGCAGCGTTGTCATTTGGCTAGCGGGGGGCCCGGTTCAATCAGATACGCAGTATTTT.

There are a few counts of this clonotype. This rearrangement joins TRBV20-1 to TRBJ2-5, with D unresolved. V lost 0 bases and J 3 bases, leaving 17 bases between the germline ends. Germline V gene data show CDR1 as DFQATT and CDR2 as SNEGSKA (reference sequence). This CDR3 comprises 16 residues. CDR3 protein: CSARDNTSPTKETQYF. CDR3 DNA sequence: TGCAGTGCTAGAGATAACACCTCCCCCACCAAAGAGACCCAGTACTTC.

This clonotype was seen many times. The gene calls are TRBV5-1 and TRBJ2-5; the D is unclear. V gave up 0 bases and J gave up 1 base, with 7 bases separating them. The length of the CDR3 is 14 residues. Germline CDR1 and CDR2: SGHRS and YFSETQ. CDR3 nucleotides: TGCGCCAGCAGCTTGGCCCTGTCCCAAGAGACCCAGTACTTC. It encodes CASSLALSQETQYF.

In this sample, this clonotype turned up a few times. CDR3: CSVEGIPTDTQYF. The CDR3, as DNA: TGCAGCGTTGAAGGGATCCCGACGGATACGCAGTATTTT. This chain joins TRBV29-1 and TRBJ2-3; D is uncertain. Germline V gene sequence: CDR1 SQVTM, CDR2 ANQGSEA. The CDR3 extends over 13 amino acids. Deletions cut 1 base from V and 6 bases from J, with 11 bases between.

In this sample, this clonotype turned up once. V and J are TRBV6-6 and TRBJ2-5, with 8 bases identical to TRBD2. Germline V CDR1 and CDR2: MNHNY, SVGAGI (reference sequence). CDR3 length: 16 amino acids. V lost 2 bases, J lost 4 bases, and 9 bases stayed unmatched. The CDR3 loop is CASSYPIPGGLETQYF. The CDR3 DNA follows: TGTGCCAGCAGTTACCCCATTCCGGGGGGGCTAGAGACCCAGTACTTC.

There are a few counts of this clonotype. The V gene is TRBV12-3 or TRBV12-4, the J gene TRBJ1-4, with D perhaps TRBD1 (5 bases). V was clipped by 5 bases and J by 8 bases, with 18 bases between them. CDR3 size: 15 residues. The CDR3 region is CASSPGAVGREKLFF. CDR3 DNA: TGTGCCAGCAGTCCCGGGGCTGTGGGACGGGAAAAACTGTTTTTT.

This clonotype appeared a few times. V is TRBV19 and J is TRBJ2-4; 7 bases line up with TRBD2. Germline V gene sequence: CDR1 LNHDA, CDR2 SQIVND (reference sequence). The length of the CDR3 is 13 residues. Trimming took 10 bases from V and 7 from J; bases not matched to a gene: 10. The CDR3, as DNA: TGTGCCACCCTCGGGGGGTTGGAGAACATTCAGTACTTC. Amino acids: CATLGGLENIQYF. The full variable domain, its missing parts supplied by reference TRBV19 and TRBJ2-4, is DGGITQSPKYLFRKEGQNVTLSCEQNLNHDAMYWYRQDPGQGLRLIYYSQIVNDFQKGDIAEGYSVSREKKESFPLTVTSAQKNPTAFYLCATLGGLENIQYFGAGTRLSVL.